This T cell receptor beta chain is drawn from a study of blood T cell repertoires in COVID-19. Study-wide background: Collection of acute and convalescent COVID-19 samples took place in the United States, Italy and Spain.

Sequencing was performed with immunoSEQ multiplex PCR; in TCRdb, only in-frame clones are kept and a portion is missing. Of 400,000 or so clones in the sample, 80% to 90% were seen once. The V end lost 5 bases, the J end lost 7 bases, and 12 bases lay between the germline ends. Germline lookup yields CDR1 LGHDT and CDR2 YNNKEL (reference sequence). The CDR3 totals 13 residues. The study recruited people aged 18 to 89 years across around 24 US areas. Clinical history reported by participants formed the basis on which cohorts were assigned. Among Cohort 3 donors, those recovered had two negative PCRs, clearance, or symptom resolution.

This rearrangement joins TRBV3-1 (or the pseudogene TRBV3-2) to TRBJ1-3; perhaps TRBD1 as D (6 bases). Sequences were obtained from PBMCs or T cells enriched from blood (not recorded which). This receptor was obtained from a man younger than 45 who had recovered from COVID-19. The CDR3 region has the DNA TGTGCCAGCAGCTCCGGGACAACGAACACCATATATTTT. Amino acid sequence: CASSSGTTNTIYF.